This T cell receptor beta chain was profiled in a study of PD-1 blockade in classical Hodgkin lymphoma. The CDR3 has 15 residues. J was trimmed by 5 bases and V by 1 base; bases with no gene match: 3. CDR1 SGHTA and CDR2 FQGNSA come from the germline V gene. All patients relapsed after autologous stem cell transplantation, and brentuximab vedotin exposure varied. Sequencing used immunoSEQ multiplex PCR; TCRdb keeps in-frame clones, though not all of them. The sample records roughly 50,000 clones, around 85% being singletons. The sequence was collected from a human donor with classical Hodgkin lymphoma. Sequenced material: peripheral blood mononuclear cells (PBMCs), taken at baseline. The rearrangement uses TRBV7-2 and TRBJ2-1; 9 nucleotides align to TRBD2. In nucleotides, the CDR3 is TGTGCCAGCAGCTTAGGACTAGCGGTAAACAATGAGCAGTTCTTC. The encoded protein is CASSLGLAVNNEQFF.